The next 19 T cell receptor beta chains were all read from a single sample in a study of blood T cells in healthy people across ages. A sample-barcoded 5' primer and a J-beta primer mix were used in a second PCR of roughly 7 to 11 cycles. TCRdb independently ran MiXCR on the 5' RACE reads; one entry per CDR3 protein. The top ten hold 18% of the sample, which has roughly 570,000 distinct CDR3 sequences, 25% to 30% seen once. Sequencing used blood. All receptors come from a woman between 70 and 85 years old in good health.

The genes are TRBV4-1 and TRBJ1-4; no reliable D call. The V end lost 4 bases, the J end lost 0 bases, and 9 bases lay between the germline ends. The CDR3 length is 15 residues. CDR1 is MGHRA and CDR2 is YSYEKL in the germline V gene. The CDR3 here is CASSRGDATNEKLFF. For the CDR3, the DNA is TGCGCCAGCAGCCGTGGGGATGCAACTAATGAAAAACTGTTTTTT.

With respect to this clonotype: One junction end does not reproduce the germline sequence, and a read error may be involved. The chain joins TRBV4-2 to TRBJ1-2, with D possibly TRBD1 on 5 matching bases. Per the germline V gene, CDR1 is LGHNA and CDR2 is YNFKEQ. This CDR3 comprises 15 residues. CDR3 in amino acids: CASSQEVQGGYGYTF. The CDR3 DNA sequence: TGTGCCAGTAGCCAAGAGGTGCAGGGAGGATATGGCTACACCTTC.

In DNA form, the CDR3 reads TGTGCCAGCAGCGCCCCAGGCAACACTGAAGCTTTCTTT. Its protein product is CASSAPGNTEAFF. The chain combines TRBV11-2 with TRBJ1-1; D is uncertain. This CDR3 spans 13 amino acids. Trimming took off 5 bases at V and 2 bases at J, with 9 bases between the two ends. The germline V gene encodes CDR1 SGHAT and CDR2 FQNNGV.

This clonotype was detected ten times or more. This chain uses TRBV29-1 with TRBJ1-2, with D perhaps TRBD1 (5 bases). V gave up 4 bases and J gave up 6 bases, with 9 bases separating them. The V gene's germline CDR1 is SQVTM and CDR2 ANQGSEA. This CDR3 spans 11 amino acids. The CDR3, as DNA: TGCAGCGTTGGTCAGGGTCATGGCTACACCTTC. Translating gives CSVGQGHGYTF.

The chain combines TRBV19 with TRBJ1-2; a weak D match, TRBD1 (5 bases). CDR1 is LNHDA, CDR2 SQIVND, per germline (reference sequence). V lost 4 bases, J lost 2 bases, and 20 bases lay in between. The CDR3 sequence is 17 residues long. The CDR3: CASSTLLRGKENYGYTF. The DNA for the CDR3 is TGTGCCAGTAGTACACTTCTCCGGGGCAAGGAGAACTATGGCTACACCTTC.

Here the CDR3 DNA reads TGCAGTGCTAGAAGCGGGCAGCGGAGCACAGATACGCAGTATTTT. This encodes CSARSGQRSTDTQYF. The chain is built from TRBV20-1 and TRBJ2-3, with a tentative D call TRBD2 (6 bases). This CDR3 has 15 residues. Germline V gene sequence: CDR1 DFQATT, CDR2 SNEGSKA (reference sequence). V was shortened by 2 bases and J by 0 bases, with 12 bases between the two germline ends.

The chain joins TRBV29-1 to TRBJ2-5, with 7 bases identical to TRBD1. J gave up 5 bases and V 6 bases, and 9 bases lay outside the gene matches. This CDR3 contains 13 residues. CDR1 is SQVTM, CDR2 ANQGSEA, per germline. The CDR3 sequence is CSVLGQPGETQYF. In DNA form, the CDR3 reads TGCAGCGTCCTGGGACAGCCGGGGGAGACCCAGTACTTC.

This clonotype has ten or more counts. This chain uses TRBV18 with TRBJ1-3; maybe TRBD1 (6 bases). The CDR3 covers 16 residues. Trimming cost V 5 bases and J 1 base, with 15 bases left between them. Per germline, CDR1 KGHSH and CDR2 LQKENI. DNA of the CDR3: TGTGCCAGCTCAGCTTCCACAGGGCGGTCTGGAAACACCATATATTTT. It is translated as CASSASTGRSGNTIYF.

The chain carries TRBV11-2 and TRBJ2-7; maybe TRBD1 (6 bases). Germline CDR1 reads SGHAT; CDR2 reads FQNNGV. With 0 bases removed from V and 2 bases from J, the gap between germline ends came to 11 bases. CDR3 length: 15 residues. CDR3 bases: TGTGCCAGCAGCTTAGATTTTGGACAGACCTACGAGCAGTACTTC. Protein: CASSLDFGQTYEQYF.

The rearrangement uses TRBV5-6 and TRBJ2-1, with D unclear. The CDR3 runs to 12 residues. CDR1 SGHDT and CDR2 YYEEEE come from the germline V gene. V gave up 1 base and J gave up 9 bases, with 8 bases separating them. CDR3 protein: CASSLSGFEQFF. As DNA, the CDR3 is TGTGCCAGCAGCTTGTCTGGGTTTGAGCAGTTCTTC.

The rearrangement links TRBV19 to TRBJ1-1; no clear D. CDR1 and CDR2 (germline): LNHDA, SQIVND (reference sequence). V gave up 9 bases and J gave up 1 base, with 9 bases separating them. This CDR3 is built from 12 residues. The CDR3 region is CASSIRNTEAFF. CDR3 bases: TGTGCCAGCAGCATAAGGAACACTGAAGCTTTCTTT.

The rearrangement joins TRBV5-1 to TRBJ1-2; 7 bases map to TRBD1. Germline assignment: CDR1 SGHRS and CDR2 YFSETQ. J lost 2 bases, V lost 1 base, and 8 bases had no gene match. This CDR3 comprises 16 residues. The chain's CDR3 is CASSLTGTEKNYGYTF. The CDR3 DNA reads TGCGCCAGCAGCTTGACCGGGACAGAGAAAAACTATGGCTACACCTTC. The whole variable domain, remainder taken from reference TRBV5-1 and TRBJ1-2, is KAGVTQTPRYLIKTRGQQVTLSCSPISGHRSVSWYQQTPGQGLQFLFEYFSETQRNKGNFPGRFSGRQFSNSRSEMNVSTLELGDSALYLCASSLTGTEKNYGYTFGSGTRLTVV.

This clonotype was detected a few times. The chain has TRBV24-1 and TRBJ2-2, with TRBD1 identical over 10 bases. In germline, CDR1 is KGHDR, CDR2 SFDVKD. The CDR3 runs 16 residues. After removal of 4 bases from V and 2 bases from J, the junction contained 3 bases not matched to a gene. The CDR3, as DNA: TGTGCCACCAGTGAGGGACAGGGGCAAAACACCGGGGAGCTGTTTTTT. It specifies CATSEGQGQNTGELFF.

CDR3 in DNA: TGTGCCAGCACCCCTCGGACCCGACAGGGCCTCTATGGCTACACCTTC. Amino acids: CASTPRTRQGLYGYTF. V and J are TRBV12-3 or TRBV12-4 and TRBJ1-2; 7 nucleotides align to TRBD1. V trimming: 7 bases; J trimming: 4 bases; junction bases outside the gene matches: 15. The CDR3 covers 16 residues.

This clonotype has more than one count but fewer than ten. The chain joins TRBV7-9 to TRBJ2-6, with a weak D call TRBD2 (5 bases). Germline V gives CDR1 SEHNR, CDR2 FQNEAQ (reference sequence). The V and J ends lost 3 bases and 0 bases respectively, with 9 bases between them. The CDR3 is 16 residues long. In DNA form, the CDR3 reads TGTGCCAGCAGCTTGCGCCGGGGCTCTGGGGCCAACGTCCTGACTTTC. Translating it yields CASSLRRGSGANVLTF.

The V gene is TRBV20-1, the J gene TRBJ1-1, with TRBD1 matching 8 bases. The CDR3 loop spans 16 amino acids. V lost 3 bases, J lost 0 bases, and 9 bases stayed unmatched. Germline loops: CDR1 DFQATT, CDR2 SNEGSKA (reference sequence). The CDR3 spells CSARNRDRPMNTEAFF. In nucleotides, the CDR3 is TGCAGTGCTAGGAACCGGGACAGGCCAATGAACACTGAAGCTTTCTTT.

The chain has TRBV7-9 and TRBJ1-5, with a tentative D call TRBD1 (5 bases). The CDR3 has 17 amino acids. Germline values: CDR1 SEHNR, CDR2 FQNEAQ (reference sequence). V shed 0 bases and J shed 3 bases, with 15 bases lying between them. CDR3 amino acids: CASSLAGGQGNNQPQHF. For the CDR3, the DNA is TGTGCCAGCAGCTTAGCGGGAGGGCAGGGCAACAATCAGCCCCAGCATTTT.

The chain recombines TRBV4-3 with TRBJ1-2; 8 nucleotides align to TRBD1. The V gene's germline CDR1 is LGHNA and CDR2 YSLEER. J was trimmed by 4 bases and V by 1 base; bases with no gene match: 8. The CDR3 loop spans 16 amino acids. The CDR3 is CASSQGTSGGGYGYTF. The CDR3 bases are TGCGCCAGCAGCCAAGGAACATCAGGGGGCGGCTATGGCTACACCTTC.

This clonotype was observed a handful of times. The genes are TRBV29-1 and TRBJ2-7; 11 bases map to TRBD2. V was pared by 5 bases and J by 9 bases, with 12 bases of the junction left unmatched. Germline CDR1 and CDR2: SQVTM and ANQGSEA. This CDR3 is 14 amino acids long. The CDR3 is CSVLAGGLRERQYF. Here the CDR3 DNA reads TGCAGCGTTCTAGCGGGGGGCTTACGGGAGCGGCAGTACTTC.